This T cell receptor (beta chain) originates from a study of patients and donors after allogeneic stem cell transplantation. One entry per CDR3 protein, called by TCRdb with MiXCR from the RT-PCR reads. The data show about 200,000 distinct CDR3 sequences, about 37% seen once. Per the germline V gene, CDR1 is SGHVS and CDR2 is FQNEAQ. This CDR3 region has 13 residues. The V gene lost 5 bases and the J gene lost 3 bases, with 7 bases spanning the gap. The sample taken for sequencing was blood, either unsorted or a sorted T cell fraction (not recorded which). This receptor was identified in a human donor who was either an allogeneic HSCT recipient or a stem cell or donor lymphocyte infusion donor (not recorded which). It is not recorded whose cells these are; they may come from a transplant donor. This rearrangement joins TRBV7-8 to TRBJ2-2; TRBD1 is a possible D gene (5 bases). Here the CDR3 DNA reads TGTGCCAGCAGCCGACAGTACACCGGGGAGCTGTTTTTT. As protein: CASSRQYTGELFF.